Shown below are 5 T cell receptor beta chains from a single sample sequenced in a study of beta chain features in type 1 diabetes. Expressed TCRB transcripts were sequenced because the isolated RNA had all been reverse transcribed beforehand. The assay was immunoSEQ multiplex PCR, and TCRdb's table has in-frame clones only and misses some. Of hundreds of thousands of clones listed, 10% to 12% are singletons. Sequenced material: naive CD4+ T cells from blood. Receptor source: a woman younger than 35 in good health.

The chain links TRBV7-9 to TRBJ2-6; the D call may be TRBD1 or TRBD2 (5 bases each). CDR1 is SEHNR, CDR2 FQNEAQ, per germline (reference sequence). Trimming took off 5 bases at V and 0 bases at J, with 20 bases between the two ends. This CDR3 spans 19 amino acids. The CDR3 loop reads CASSHSPGLKYSGANVLTF. DNA for the CDR3: TGTGCCAGCAGCCACTCACCGGGGCTTAAGTACTCTGGGGCCAACGTCCTGACTTTC.

This clone was counted only a few times. The chain joins TRBV6-5 to TRBJ2-7; 9 bases align to TRBD1. CDR3 length: 13 amino acids. The junction had 5 bases not matched to a gene; V was cut back by 6 bases and J by 5 bases. From germline, CDR1 is MNHEY and CDR2 SVGAGI. The DNA for the CDR3 is TGTGCCAGCAGACCGACAGGGGGGCACGAGCAGTACGTC. Translating it yields CASRPTGGHEQYV.

The chain links TRBV5-1 to TRBJ2-1; 9 bases are shared with TRBD2. This CDR3 has 14 residues. Germline CDR1 reads SGHRS; CDR2 reads YFSETQ. V trimming: 3 bases; J trimming: 8 bases; junction bases outside the gene matches: 6. In DNA form, the CDR3 reads TGCGCCAGCAGCTGGAGCGGGAGGTCGCATGAGCAGTTCTTC. Protein sequence: CASSWSGRSHEQFF.

This clone was observed a few times. V usage is TRBV29-1 and J usage is TRBJ2-3; TRBD1 might be the D (6 bases). V gave up 0 bases and J gave up 0 bases, with 16 bases separating them. Germline lookup yields CDR1 SQVTM and CDR2 ANQGSEA. This CDR3 is 17 amino acids long. CDR3: CSVEDPKQGLSTDTQYF. The CDR3 region has the DNA TGCAGCGTTGAAGATCCAAAGCAGGGGTTGAGCACAGATACGCAGTATTTT.

This clone was counted a few times. This chain uses TRBV29-1 with TRBJ2-1, with D tentatively TRBD2 (5 bases). CDR1 and CDR2 (germline): SQVTM, ANQGSEA. With 8 bases removed from V and 3 bases from J, the gap between germline ends came to 17 bases. CDR3 length: 14 amino acids. The CDR3 region is CSNNRPGSYNEQFF. The CDR3 DNA is TGCAGCAATAACCGTCCGGGAAGCTACAATGAGCAGTTCTTC.